This T cell receptor (beta chain) emerged from a study of post-analysis software for immune sequencing data. The V segment lost 4 bases and the J segment 5 bases; nucleotides outside the gene matches: 5. The CDR3 loop spans 14 amino acids. The germline CDR1 and CDR2 sequences are SGHRS and YFSETQ. About this clonotype: Its antigen is not identified.

Regarding the study as a whole: Patients carried several TRBV segments more frequently than controls did, and TRBV5-6, TRBV5-1 and TRBV20-1 were among them.

The library was made from cDNA and included unique molecular identifiers. TCRdb fed the PCR reads into MiXCR, producing one record per CDR3 protein. The table lists 170,000 or so distinct CDR3 sequences, 30% of them singletons. Sequencing was performed on blood. The chain uses TRBV5-1 and TRBJ1-5, with TRBD1 matching over 8 bases. The receptor was derived from a girl between 5 and 17 years old with multiple sclerosis. DNA of the CDR3: TGCGCCAGCAGCACCCTGGGACAGGATCAGCCCCAGCATTTT. Protein sequence: CASSTLGQDQPQHF.